What follows describes a single T cell receptor beta chain. This sample stems from a study of cytomegalovirus exposure and HLA in healthy donors. Study context: Earlier sequencing of about 200 million T cells yielded roughly 120 million unique TCR beta sequences.

Germline assignment: CDR1 SGHRS and CDR2 YFSETQ. This CDR3 is 15 amino acids long. V dropped 4 bases and J dropped 0 bases, with 13 bases sitting between them. In the PCR, 60 Vbeta and 13 Jbeta primers were used. Sequencing was performed with immunoSEQ multiplex PCR; in TCRdb, only in-frame clones are kept and a portion is missing. The table lists about 34,000 clones, approximately 86% of them singletons. The V call is TRBV5-1, the J call TRBJ1-1; D is unclear. The clonotype comes from a woman between 18 and 30 years old in good health and CMV-seropositive. The sequenced material came from PBMCs. The DNA of the CDR3 is TGCGCCAGCAGCCCCTGGACGGGGATGAACACTGAAGCTTTCTTT. This sequence encodes CASSPWTGMNTEAFF.